These 5 T cell receptor beta chains share one sample of origin, sequenced in a study of control samples from healthy donors and cancer patients. Produced via immunoSEQ multiplex PCR; TCRdb's table is partial and in-frame only. The repertoire holds over 150,000 clones, with approximately 92% as singletons. Sequenced material: blood. The receptors stem from a woman between 40 and 50 years old in good health.

V is TRBV3-1 (or the pseudogene TRBV3-2) and J is TRBJ1-1; TRBD1 aligns across 11 bases. The CDR3 sequence is 14 residues long. Germline values: CDR1 LGHDT, CDR2 YNNKEL (reference sequence). Trimming took 6 bases from V and 5 from J; bases not matched to a gene: 5. CDR3 nucleotides: TGTGCCAGCAGGGGGACAGGGGGACGGACTGAAGCTTTCTTT. Translating gives CASRGTGGRTEAFF.

The rearrangement uses TRBV10-3 and TRBJ2-2, with TRBD1 matching 10 bases. CDR3 length: 15 residues. Germline loops: CDR1 ENHRY, CDR2 SYGVKD. V lost 7 bases, J lost 3 bases, and 5 bases stayed unmatched. DNA for the CDR3: TGTGCCATCATGGGGGACAGGGGAGACACCGGGGAGCTGTTTTTT. Protein: CAIMGDRGDTGELFF.

The V call is TRBV6-2 or TRBV6-3, the J call TRBJ2-6; possibly TRBD1 for D (6 bases). In germline, CDR1 is MNHEY, CDR2 SVGEGT. CDR3 size: 15 residues. V lost 6 bases, J lost 0 bases, and 9 bases lay in between. In DNA, the CDR3 is TGTGCCAGCAGCCGAGGGGGCTCTGGGGCCAACGTCCTGACTTTC. Encoded protein: CASSRGGSGANVLTF.

The rearrangement uses TRBV2 and TRBJ1-1, with D unresolved. The V end lost 1 base, the J end lost 0 bases, and 3 bases lay between the germline ends. CDR1 is SNHLY, CDR2 FYNNEI, per germline. The CDR3 consists of 13 residues. CDR3 sequence reads: CASSEEVNTEAFF. The DNA of the CDR3 is TGTGCCAGCAGTGAAGAGGTGAACACTGAAGCTTTCTTT.

This clone has just one count. The V gene is TRBV15, the J gene TRBJ1-1; tentative D call: TRBD1 (6 bases). Trimming pared 3 bases from V and 0 bases from J, leaving 14 bases between. Germline V gene sequence: CDR1 LNHNV, CDR2 YYDKDF (reference sequence). The CDR3 loop spans 16 amino acids. The CDR3 here is CATSRGSQGMNTEAFF. DNA of the CDR3: TGTGCCACCAGCAGGGGATCACAGGGCATGAACACTGAAGCTTTCTTT.